The 26 T cell receptor beta chains below come from one sample, sequenced in a study of T cell responses to AZD1222 COVID-19 vaccine. The table came from immunoSEQ multiplex PCR; TCRdb's copy has only in-frame clones and leaves some out. The sample yields about 100,000 clones, roughly 89% seen once. Source: peripheral blood, taken on day 0 of AZD1222 vaccination. These receptors were taken from an adult in good health.

The chain uses TRBV7-8 and TRBJ2-7; TRBD1 matches 7 bases. Germline lookup yields CDR1 SGHVS and CDR2 FQNEAQ. V lost 1 base and J lost 3; bases outside the gene matches: 3. The CDR3 consists of 14 residues. CDR3 sequence: CASSLGTGLYEQYF. For the CDR3, the DNA is TGTGCCAGCAGCTTAGGGACAGGCCTCTACGAGCAGTACTTC.

This clone came up once. The chain is built from TRBV30 and TRBJ1-5; 8 bases align to TRBD1. In germline, CDR1 is GTSNPN, CDR2 SVGIG (reference sequence). The trim removed 2 bases at V and 0 bases at J, leaving 0 bases unmatched. This CDR3 spans 14 amino acids. Here the CDR3 DNA reads TGTGCCTGGAGTCAGGGGGCTAGCAATCAGCCCCAGCATTTT. Its translation is CAWSQGASNQPQHF.

This chain uses TRBV9 with TRBJ2-2; D call uncertain. From germline, CDR1 is SGDLS and CDR2 YYNGEE. Trimming shortened V by 0 bases and J by 1 base, and 7 bases separated the two germline ends. The length of the CDR3 is 15 residues. The CDR3 reads CASSVDLGNTGELFF. The CDR3 DNA reads TGTGCCAGCAGCGTAGACTTGGGGAACACCGGGGAGCTGTTTTTT.

This rearrangement joins TRBV7-2 to TRBJ2-7, with D possibly being TRBD2 (5 bases). Germline values: CDR1 SGHTA, CDR2 FQGNSA. The CDR3 length is 14 residues. V was pared by 8 bases and J by 4 bases, with 18 bases between. CDR3 in DNA: TGTGCCAGCGGACGGAGGAGGCAGTCTTACGAGCAGTACTTC. Encoded protein: CASGRRRQSYEQYF. The full variable domain, with the rest looked up from reference TRBV7-2 and TRBJ2-7, is GAGVSQSPSNKVTEKGKDVELRCDPISGHTALYWYRQSLGQGLEFLIYFQGNSAPDKSGLPSDRFSAERTGGSVSTLTIQRTQQEDSAVYLCASGRRRQSYEQYFGPGTRLTVT.

This chain joins TRBV6-6 and TRBJ2-2, with TRBD1 matching 8 bases. Germline trimming cut 5 bases from V and 2 bases from J; bases unmatched to any gene: 1. The CDR3 loop spans 14 amino acids. Germline CDR1 reads MNHNY; CDR2 reads SVGAGI (reference sequence). Here the CDR3 DNA reads TGTGCCAGCAGTGGACAGGGTAACACCGGGGAGCTGTTTTTT. The encoded protein is CASSGQGNTGELFF.

The chain joins TRBV28 to TRBJ2-7; D not certain. This CDR3 is 11 amino acids long. Germline V gives CDR1 MDHEN, CDR2 SYDVKM. Trimming removed 4 bases at V and 11 bases at J, with 12 bases between. The CDR3 DNA reads TGTGCCAGCAGTTCCATGTCTGGTGAGTACTTC. Its protein product is CASSSMSGEYF.

This chain connects TRBV6-2 or TRBV6-3 to TRBJ2-7; tentative D call: TRBD1 (6 bases). CDR3 length: 12 residues. Per the germline V gene, CDR1 is MNHEY and CDR2 is SVGEGT. V dropped 5 bases and J dropped 6 bases, with 11 bases sitting between them. In DNA, the CDR3 is TGTGCCAGCAGTGTAGGGGGAAGCGAGCAGTACTTC. Amino acids: CASSVGGSEQYF.

This chain connects TRBV7-2 to TRBJ1-2; possibly TRBD1 for D (5 bases). This CDR3 is built from 14 residues. The V and J ends lost 8 bases and 4 bases respectively, with 17 bases between them. CDR1 SGHTA and CDR2 FQGNSA come from the germline V gene. The CDR3 DNA is TGTGCCAGCGGGAATAATGGGGGGAGCTATGGCTACACCTTC. It yields the protein CASGNNGGSYGYTF.

V usage is TRBV11-2 and J usage is TRBJ2-4, with D unclear. Trimming pared 2 bases from V and 0 bases from J, leaving 14 bases between. The CDR3 consists of 17 residues. Germline CDR1 is SGHAT and CDR2 is FQNNGV. CDR3 residues: CASSLYGPGIAKNIQYF. The CDR3 DNA sequence: TGTGCCAGCAGCTTATATGGCCCCGGAATAGCCAAAAACATTCAGTACTTC.

V and J are TRBV19 and TRBJ2-2; no firm D call. The V and J ends lost 7 bases and 4 bases respectively, with 13 bases between them. This CDR3 spans 14 amino acids. Per germline, CDR1 LNHDA and CDR2 SQIVND (reference sequence). In DNA, the CDR3 is TGTGCCAGTACTCTGTCCCCATCCACCGGGGAGCTGTTTTTT. Protein sequence: CASTLSPSTGELFF.

This rearrangement joins TRBV29-1 to TRBJ1-2; D is perhaps TRBD1 (5 bases). Trimming shortened V by 7 bases and J by 4 bases, and 13 bases separated the two germline ends. The germline gives CDR1 SQVTM, CDR2 ANQGSEA. This CDR3 has 12 amino acids. CDR3 sequence reads: CSGSAGFYGYTF. The DNA for the CDR3 is TGCAGCGGGTCGGCAGGGTTCTATGGCTACACCTTC. The whole variable domain, filled in from reference TRBV29-1 and TRBJ1-2, reads SAVISQKPSRDICQRGTSLTIQCQVDSQVTMMFWYRQQPGQSLTLIATANQGSEATYESGFVIDKFPISRPNLTFSTLTVSNMSPEDSSIYLCSGSAGFYGYTFGSGTRLTVV.

The CDR3 coding sequence is TGCGCCAGCAGCCAATCCGAGGGGACCTACGAGCAGTACTTC. Translated, it gives CASSQSEGTYEQYF. This rearrangement joins TRBV4-1 to TRBJ2-7; D may match TRBD1 or TRBD2 (5 bases each). V was pared by 2 bases and J by 2 bases, with 10 bases between. Germline assignment: CDR1 MGHRA and CDR2 YSYEKL. This CDR3 contains 14 residues.

This chain links TRBV6-4 with TRBJ2-1, with 7 nucleotides matching TRBD1. Germline V gene lookup returns CDR1 MRHNA and CDR2 SNTAGT. Trimming removed 6 bases from V and 7 bases from J; junction bases left unmatched: 6. The CDR3 covers 13 residues. CDR3 sequence reads: CASSRDSLNEQFF. CDR3 DNA sequence: TGTGCCAGCAGCAGGGACAGCTTGAATGAGCAGTTCTTC.

The gene calls are TRBV30 and TRBJ1-1; D might be TRBD1 (5 bases). Looked up from germline, CDR1 is GTSNPN and CDR2 is SVGIG (reference sequence). V was clipped by 2 bases and J by 2 bases, with 18 bases between them. The CDR3 loop spans 16 amino acids. The CDR3 DNA sequence: TGTGCCTGGAGTCTCCCCTTGGGGCAGGGAAACACTGAAGCTTTCTTT. Translating gives CAWSLPLGQGNTEAFF.

The rearrangement links TRBV10-3 to TRBJ2-7; 11 nucleotides agree with TRBD1. The CDR3 is 13 residues long. The V gene end was trimmed by 7 bases and the J gene end by 5 bases; junction bases not matched to a gene: 4. Germline V gives CDR1 ENHRY, CDR2 SYGVKD. In DNA form, the CDR3 reads TGTGCCATCACGGGACAGGGGGTCCACGAGCAGTACTTC. This translates into CAITGQGVHEQYF.

The chain recombines TRBV5-5 with TRBJ1-6; D not resolved. CDR3 length: 16 amino acids. Germline V gene data show CDR1 as SGHKS and CDR2 as YYEKEE (reference sequence). V was shortened by 0 bases and J by 0 bases, with 7 bases between the two germline ends. CDR3 residues: CASSLGSSSYNSPLHF. Here the CDR3 DNA reads TGTGCCAGCAGCTTGGGTTCGAGCTCCTATAATTCACCCCTCCACTTT.

The chain recombines TRBV18 with TRBJ2-7; possible D gene TRBD1, 5 bases. This CDR3 comprises 13 residues. With 0 bases removed from V and 4 bases from J, the gap between germline ends came to 7 bases. CDR1 and CDR2 (germline): KGHSH, LQKENI. CDR3 sequence (DNA): TGTGCCAGCTCACCACCCGCAGGGTACGAGCAGTACTTC. It encodes CASSPPAGYEQYF.

This CDR3 is CASSQVREGNSPLHF. The CDR3 DNA sequence: TGCGCCAGCAGCCAAGTCAGGGAGGGAAATTCACCCCTCCACTTT. The J gene is TRBJ1-6, the V gene TRBV4-3; tentative D call: TRBD1 (5 bases). Germline V gene lookup returns CDR1 LGHNA and CDR2 YSLEER. With 1 base removed from V and 7 bases from J, the gap between germline ends came to 11 bases. The CDR3 is made up of 15 amino acids.

The V and J genes are TRBV10-3 and TRBJ2-1, with D uncertain. Germline CDR1 ENHRY, CDR2 SYGVKD. CDR3 size: 15 residues. Trimming shortened V by 6 bases and J by 0 bases, and 12 bases separated the two germline ends. CDR3 sequence (DNA): TGTGCCATCAGCCTTTACTTCCGCTCCTACAATGAGCAGTTCTTC. Protein: CAISLYFRSYNEQFF.

The chain is built from TRBV5-1 and TRBJ2-5; tentatively, D is TRBD2 (6 bases). V was cut by 2 bases and J by 1 base, with 9 bases left in between. The CDR3 length is 14 residues. CDR1 SGHRS and CDR2 YFSETQ come from the germline V gene. The CDR3 here is CASSLRGGQETQYF. For the CDR3, the DNA is TGCGCCAGCAGCTTAAGGGGAGGCCAAGAGACCCAGTACTTC.

The chain links TRBV19 to TRBJ1-5, with D maybe TRBD1 (5 bases). Germline CDR1 reads LNHDA; CDR2 reads SQIVND (reference sequence). V dropped 3 bases and J dropped 6 bases, with 15 bases sitting between them. CDR3 length: 15 amino acids. CDR3 sequence: CASSIRGGGTQPQHF. The CDR3 DNA follows: TGTGCCAGTAGTATTCGGGGCGGCGGGACTCAGCCCCAGCATTTT.

This clone was counted only a few times. The DNA for the CDR3 is TGTGCCAGCAGTTACCTCGGGACAGGGCTGCCCCAGCATTTT. Translated: CASSYLGTGLPQHF. This chain connects TRBV6-2 or TRBV6-3 to TRBJ1-5; 9 bases map to TRBD1. This CDR3 is 14 amino acids long. Germline CDR1 reads MNHEY; CDR2 reads SVGEGT. Germline trimming cut 2 bases from V and 9 bases from J; bases unmatched to any gene: 5.

The rearrangement links TRBV11-2 to TRBJ1-6; 7 bases are shared with TRBD1. Trimming removed 1 base from V and 13 bases from J; junction bases left unmatched: 4. Germline V gene sequence: CDR1 SGHAT, CDR2 FQNNGV. This CDR3 has 13 residues. CDR3 amino acids: CASSLGGTVPLHF. The CDR3 bases are TGTGCCAGCAGCTTAGGAGGGACAGTTCCCCTCCACTTT.

This clone was picked up one time. The chain recombines TRBV19 with TRBJ1-5; the D is unclear. V lost 4 bases and J 7 bases, leaving 11 bases between the germline ends. This CDR3 contains 13 residues. Germline-derived CDR1 and CDR2 are LNHDA and SQIVND (reference sequence). The CDR3 region is CASSRPTRQPQHF. The CDR3, as DNA: TGTGCCAGTAGTAGACCGACTCGGCAGCCCCAGCATTTT.

This chain joins TRBV12-3 or TRBV12-4 and TRBJ1-1; D is unresolved. The CDR3 covers 12 residues. Trimming removed 1 base at V and 10 bases at J, with 10 bases between. CDR3 in DNA: TGTGCCAGCAGTTTAGTGGGCGCGGGAGCTTTCTTT. It is translated as CASSLVGAGAFF.

V is TRBV5-1 and J is TRBJ1-2, with no clear D. Germline assignment: CDR1 SGHRS and CDR2 YFSETQ. V lost 0 bases to trimming and J lost 3 bases, with 18 bases between them. The CDR3 is 17 amino acids. CDR3 sequence reads: CASSLAIPGTHDYGYTF. CDR3 bases: TGCGCCAGCAGCTTGGCCATCCCGGGAACTCACGACTATGGCTACACCTTC.